One sample yielded the 19 T cell receptor beta chains listed below, sequenced in a study of blood T cells in healthy people across ages (dated by TCRdb to between 2014 and 2017). Library preparation used 5' RACE. Sequenced on an Illumina HiSeq 2500. The second PCR ran for about 7 to 11 cycles and used a J-beta primer mix along with a sample-barcoded 5' primer. TCRdb reprocessed the public reads (quality trimming at Q25 with fastp, clone calling with MiXCR) and kept in-frame beta chains. Rows matching on CDR3 protein sequence are summarized as one entry with the most common DNA and genes. The sample data list approximately 770,000 distinct CDR3 sequences, and roughly 64% of these were observed just once. The ten largest clones represent around 22% of the sample. The specimen was blood. These receptors all come from a man aged 30-40 years in good health.

The chain is built from TRBV11-2 and TRBJ1-4; no clear D gene. Germline CDR1 is SGHAT and CDR2 is FQNNGV. There are 14 residues in the CDR3. Trimming took off 6 bases at V and 7 bases at J, with 15 bases between the two ends. Here the CDR3 DNA reads TGTGCCAGCAGACAACGCGAAGAAGGTGAAAAACTGTTTTTT. Protein: CASRQREEGEKLFF.

This clonotype was detected a few times. The chain couples TRBV20-1 to TRBJ2-3; TRBD2 agrees at 14 bases. CDR3 length: 14 residues. J gave up 6 bases and V 6 bases, and 5 bases lay outside the gene matches. CDR1 DFQATT and CDR2 SNEGSKA come from the germline V gene (reference sequence). The DNA for the CDR3 is TGCAGTGCGAGACTAGCGGGGGGGCGCGATACGCAGTATTTT. Encoded protein: CSARLAGGRDTQYF.

This clonotype was recorded a few times. This rearrangement joins TRBV6-1 to TRBJ1-2; no clear D gene. The CDR3 is made up of 14 amino acids. The germline CDR1 and CDR2 sequences are MNHNS and SASEGT. The ends were cut back, 0 bases at V and 7 bases at J, with 12 bases in the middle. The CDR3 bases are TGTGCCAGCAGTGAAGCTTTGGATTTAGCTGGCTACACCTTC. Its translation is CASSEALDLAGYTF.

This clonotype was detected only a few times. This chain links TRBV5-6 with TRBJ2-3, with D uncertain. The length of the CDR3 is 14 residues. The germline CDR1 and CDR2 sequences are SGHDT and YYEEEE. Trimming stripped 0 bases from V and 1 base from J, with 6 bases between. The CDR3 DNA sequence: TGTGCCAGCAGCTTGGTTTTGCGCACAGATACGCAGTATTTT. As protein: CASSLVLRTDTQYF.

The genes are TRBV29-1 and TRBJ1-4; D might be TRBD1 (6 bases). Germline CDR1 is SQVTM and CDR2 is ANQGSEA. The CDR3 runs 13 residues. The V gene lost 7 bases and the J gene lost 2 bases, with 11 bases spanning the gap. The CDR3 nucleotides are TGCAGCGCCGCGGGGGGCACTAATGAAAAACTGTTTTTT. It specifies CSAAGGTNEKLFF.

This chain connects TRBV28 to TRBJ2-1; 9 bases agree with TRBD1. After removal of 7 bases from V and 7 bases from J, the junction contained 5 bases not matched to a gene. Germline-derived CDR1 and CDR2 are MDHEN and SYDVKM. The CDR3 has 13 amino acids. DNA for the CDR3: TGTGCCAGCAAGAACAGGGGGCCAAATGAGCAGTTCTTC. Its protein is CASKNRGPNEQFF. Full variable domain (remainder filled in from reference TRBV28 and TRBJ2-1): DVKVTQSSRYLVKRTGEKVFLECVQDMDHENMFWYRQDPGLGLRLIYFSYDVKMKEKGDIPEGYSVSREKKERFSLILESASTNQTSMYLCASKNRGPNEQFFGPGTRLTVL.

The V call is TRBV6-2 or TRBV6-3, the J call TRBJ1-5; TRBD1 might be the D (5 bases). The CDR3 is 14 amino acids. With 5 bases removed from V and 5 bases from J, the gap between germline ends came to 13 bases. CDR1 and CDR2 (germline): MNHEY, SVGEGT. The CDR3 DNA reads as TGTGCCAGCAGTATCCAGGCGGGACATCAGCCCCAGCATTTT. Protein: CASSIQAGHQPQHF.

The J gene is TRBJ2-1, the V gene TRBV12-3 or TRBV12-4; D remains ambiguous. With 4 bases removed from V and 2 bases from J, the gap between germline ends came to 9 bases. The CDR3 extends over 14 amino acids. The CDR3 DNA sequence: TGTGCCAGCAGTTCGTTTACTCCCTACAATGAGCAGTTCTTC. It translates to CASSSFTPYNEQFF.

The chain combines TRBV3-1 with TRBJ2-1; D is possibly TRBD2 (5 bases). Germline V lookup: CDR1 LGHDT, CDR2 YNNKEL (reference sequence). CDR3 length equals 15 residues. V was clipped by 4 bases and J by 5 bases, with 15 bases between them. CDR3 sequence: CASSPSPAVNNEQFF. CDR3 sequence (DNA): TGTGCCAGCAGCCCTAGCCCCGCGGTAAACAATGAGCAGTTCTTC.

This clonotype was observed a handful of times. The chain has TRBV12-3 or TRBV12-4 and TRBJ1-2, with D possibly being TRBD1 (5 bases). This CDR3 has 13 residues. V was clipped by 5 bases and J by 6 bases, with 13 bases between them. The CDR3: CASSLRDPNGYTF. CDR3 coding DNA: TGTGCCAGCAGTCTAAGGGACCCAAATGGCTACACCTTC.

V and J are TRBV4-3 and TRBJ2-7; D perhaps matches TRBD2 (6 bases). V lost 1 base to trimming and J lost 5 bases, with 12 bases between them. The CDR3 loop spans 14 amino acids. CDR1 is LGHNA and CDR2 is YSLEER in the germline V gene. The CDR3 spells CASSQVRGTDEQYF. CDR3 nucleotide sequence: TGCGCCAGCAGCCAAGTCCGGGGGACCGACGAGCAGTACTTC.

The CDR3 DNA sequence: TGTGCCAGCAGCCAGCAGGGGCCGACCACAGATACGCAGTATTTT. It yields the protein CASSQQGPTTDTQYF. The V gene is TRBV3-1, the J gene TRBJ2-3; maybe TRBD1 (6 bases). The CDR3 runs to 15 residues. CDR1 and CDR2 (germline): LGHDT, YNNKEL (reference sequence). The germline V and J ends were trimmed by 3 bases and 2 bases, with 12 bases remaining between them.

The chain joins TRBV12-5 to TRBJ1-1; D is unclear. The CDR3 covers 14 residues. Between the trimmed V and J ends, which lost 2 bases and 10 bases, there was a span of 17 bases. CDR1 and CDR2 (germline): LGHNT, FRNRAP. This chain's CDR3 is CASGLPSGSYGAFF. CDR3 in DNA: TGTGCTAGTGGTTTGCCTTCCGGGTCGTATGGAGCTTTCTTT.

The rearrangement uses TRBV12-3 or TRBV12-4 and TRBJ2-4; D is unresolved. The DNA end lines up better with TRBJ2-7; the J call may be wrong. The CDR3 sequence is 14 residues long. The CDR3 DNA follows: TGTGCCAGCAGTCAAGACCAGATAGCCTACGAGCAGTACTTC. Translation gives CASSQDQIAYEQYF.

CDR3 sequence: CASSLQLYEQYF. The CDR3 DNA sequence: TGTGCCAGCAGCTTACAGTTATACGAGCAGTACTTC. This chain uses TRBV7-9 with TRBJ2-4; D remains ambiguous. The better agreement between TRBJ2-7 and the DNA end casts doubt on the J call. Germline CDR1 and CDR2: SEHNR and FQNEAQ (reference sequence). This CDR3 region has 12 residues.

This clonotype has a single count. V gene TRBV6-4 combines with J gene TRBJ2-6; 7 bases fit TRBD2. Germline values: CDR1 MRHNA, CDR2 SNTAGT. Unmatched junction bases numbered 2, after V lost 3 bases and J lost 0 bases. The CDR3 is 16 residues long. The CDR3, as DNA: TGTGCCAGCAGTGATGGGACTAACTCTGGGGCCAACGTCCTGACTTTC. It specifies CASSDGTNSGANVLTF.

This clonotype was picked up a small number of times. The V gene is TRBV5-6, the J gene TRBJ2-7; D gene unclear. The CDR3 has 15 amino acids. Trimming pared 0 bases from V and 0 bases from J, leaving 10 bases between. CDR1 and CDR2 from the germline V gene are SGHDT and YYEEEE. The CDR3 region has the DNA TGTGCCAGCAGCTTGGAATGGATGCTCTCCTACGAGCAGTACTTC. It is translated as CASSLEWMLSYEQYF. Based on the CDR3 plus reference TRBV5-6 and TRBJ2-7, the full variable domain is DAGVTQSPTHLIKTRGQQVTLRCSPKSGHDTVSWYQQALGQGPQFIFQYYEEEERQRGNFPDRFSGHQFPNYSSELNVNALLLGDSALYLCASSLEWMLSYEQYFGPGTRLTVT.

This clonotype was seen once. The V and J genes are TRBV20-1 and TRBJ2-7; D is ambiguous. CDR3 length: 15 amino acids. Germline lookup yields CDR1 DFQATT and CDR2 SNEGSKA (reference sequence). V gave up 0 bases and J gave up 6 bases, with 18 bases separating them. CDR3 bases: TGCAGTGCTAGAGATGGGATAAAACTTGCCGGCGAGCAGTACTTC. This codes for CSARDGIKLAGEQYF.

The chain links TRBV21-1 to TRBJ2-3; the table gives TRBD2 as D, unverified against the DNA. TRBV21-1 is a pseudogene segment. The CDR3 is 17 residues long. The CDR3 region is CASSPKRRRGGTDTQYF. The CDR3 nucleotides read TGTGCCAGCAGCCCTAAAAGGAGGCGGGGGGGCACAGATACGCAGTATTTT.